These T cell receptor beta chains were read from a single sample in a study of cytomegalovirus exposure and HLA in healthy donors. TCRdb keeps only in-frame clones here, not all; method: immunoSEQ multiplex PCR. The sample has 250,000 to 350,000 clones; around 87% are singletons. Sequencing used PBMCs. The receptors were sampled from a woman aged 18-29 years in good health and CMV-seronegative. CDR3s include the opening cysteine and the closing phenylalanine or tryptophan. D genes are given only for firm matches. Rows may omit the clone size; those that give it use once, few, many or a size class.

clone_size	v_call	d_call	j_call	cdr3_nt	cdr3_aa
.	TRBV28	TRBD2	TRBJ2-3	TGTGCCAGCAGTCCCATGGGACTAGCGGGAGGGAGGGCAGATACGCAGTATTTT	CASSPMGLAGGRADTQYF
.	TRBV28	.	TRBJ1-6	TGTGCCAGCAGTCACCTCCCACAGGCCATAATGCGGTCACCCCTCCACTTT	CASSHLPQAIMRSPLHF
.	TRBV28	TRBD1	TRBJ2-7	TGTGCCAGCACTCACCTGACAGGGGGGACCTACGAGCAGTACTTC	CASTHLTGGTYEQYF
.	TRBV4-1	.	TRBJ2-7	TGCGCCAGCAGCCAAGATTTTAGCTACGAGCAGTACTTC	CASSQDFSYEQYF
.	TRBV28	.	TRBJ1-2	TGTGCCAGCAGTTTACGCGGGGACGGCTACACCTTC	CASSLRGDGYTF
.	TRBV4-1	TRBD2	TRBJ2-3	TGCGCCAGCAGCCAAGAACTAGCGGGAGTTATGGATACGCAGTATTTT	CASSQELAGVMDTQYF
.	TRBV14	TRBD2	TRBJ2-7	TGTGCCAGCAGCCGTGAAGCGGGATCCTCCTACGAGCAGTACTTC	CASSREAGSSYEQYF
.	TRBV19	TRBD1	TRBJ1-1	TGTGCCAGTAGTATATGGACAGGGGTCGAGACTGAAGCTTTCTTT	CASSIWTGVETEAFF
.	TRBV7-8	.	TRBJ1-2	TGTGCCAGCAGCTTAGACAGGGTTTATGGCTACACCTTC	CASSLDRVYGYTF
.	TRBV5-1	TRBD2	TRBJ2-1	TGCGCCAGCAGCTTTGGCGCGGGAGTGAATGAGCAGTTCTTC	CASSFGAGVNEQFF
.	TRBV19	TRBD1	TRBJ2-7	TGTGCCAGTAGCCAACAGGGGGCAAGACCCTACGAGCAGTACTTC	CASSQQGARPYEQYF
.	TRBV6-4	.	TRBJ2-2	TGTGCCAGCGGCGAACAGGGTTCCGGGGAGCTGTTTTTT	CASGEQGSGELFF
.	TRBV14	TRBD2	TRBJ2-1	TGTGCCAGCAGCCAAGATCGAGTGCGAGCGGGAGGGAGCAATGAGCAGTTCTTC	CASSQDRVRAGGSNEQFF
.	TRBV20-1	.	TRBJ1-2	TGCAGTGCTAGATTCCGACTTGGCTACACCTTC	CSARFRLGYTF
.	TRBV5-4	.	TRBJ2-1	TGTGCCAGCAGCTGGGACTCCGTAAATGAGCAGTTCTTC	CASSWDSVNEQFF
few	TRBV7-9	TRBD1	TRBJ2-7	TGTGCCAGCAGCTTAGTGGGACAGGGTGCGTCGGAGCAGTACTTC	CASSLVGQGASEQYF
.	TRBV4-3	.	TRBJ2-6	TGCGCCAGCAGCCAAGTCAGGGATGGGGCCAACGTCCTGACTTTC	CASSQVRDGANVLTF
.	TRBV5-1	TRBD1	TRBJ1-4	TGCGCCAGCAGCCCCAGCGGGACAGGTACCGAAAAACTGTTTTTT	CASSPSGTGTEKLFF
.	TRBV6-5	TRBD1	TRBJ2-7	TGTGCCAGCAGTTACTCGAACGACAGGGGCGAGCAGTACTTC	CASSYSNDRGEQYF
few	TRBV10-3	.	TRBJ1-5	TGTGCCACCAACCCTCAGGGTGGTCAGCCCCAGCATTTT	CATNPQGGQPQHF
.	TRBV14	.	TRBJ1-2	TGTGCCAGCAGCCAAGAAGCCTGGGAGGGGCGCGGGGCCTATGGCTACACCTTC	CASSQEAWEGRGAYGYTF
.	TRBV13	TRBD1	TRBJ2-7	TGTGCCAGCAGCTCCGGGACAGGGACCCTCTACGAGCAGTACTTC	CASSSGTGTLYEQYF
.	TRBV7-2	.	TRBJ1-3	TGTGCCAGCAGCCTGGAACAGGGTGGTGGAAACACCATATATTTT	CASSLEQGGGNTIYF
.	TRBV19	.	TRBJ1-6	TGTGCCAGTAGTATAGAGGGCGCAGGGGACTCACCCCTCCACTTT	CASSIEGAGDSPLHF
.	TRBV29-1	TRBD1	TRBJ1-1	TGCAGCGCTACTGGACAGGCTGAAGCTTTCTTT	CSATGQAEAFF